This paragraph reports one T cell receptor (beta chain). This CDR3 spans 14 amino acids. V trimming: 3 bases; J trimming: 7 bases; junction bases outside the gene matches: 7. Germline V gives CDR1 LNHDA, CDR2 SQIVND (reference sequence). This table comes from immunoSEQ multiplex PCR, and its TCRdb copy is limited to in-frame clones, with some not included. The sample records approximately 82,000 clones, more than 85% being singletons. The entry originates in a study of T cell responses to AZD1222 COVID-19 vaccine. The sequencing here drew on peripheral blood, taken on day 0 of AZD1222 vaccination. The genes are TRBV19 and TRBJ2-3; TRBD2 agrees at 7 bases. This TCR was sampled from an adult in good health. The CDR3 sequence is CASSIGGEGNTQYF. CDR3 nucleotides: TGTGCCAGTAGTATCGGCGGGGAGGGAAATACGCAGTATTTT.